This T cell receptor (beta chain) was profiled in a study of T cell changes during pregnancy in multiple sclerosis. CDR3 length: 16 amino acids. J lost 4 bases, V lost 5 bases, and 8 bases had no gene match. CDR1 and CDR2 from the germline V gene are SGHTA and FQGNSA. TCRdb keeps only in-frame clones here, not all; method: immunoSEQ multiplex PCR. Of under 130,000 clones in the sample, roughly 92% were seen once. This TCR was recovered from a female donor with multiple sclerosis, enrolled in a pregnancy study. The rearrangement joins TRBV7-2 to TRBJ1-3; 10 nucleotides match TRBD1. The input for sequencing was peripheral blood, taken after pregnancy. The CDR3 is CASSGLGQGSGNTIYF. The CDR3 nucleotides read TGTGCCAGCAGCGGACTGGGACAGGGGTCGGGAAACACCATATATTTT.